What follows are 15 T cell receptor beta chains derived from one specimen sequenced in a study of neurological immune-mediated disorders. TCRdb re-derived calls from the 5' RACE reads in MiXCR, one entry per CDR3 protein. The data contain approximately 20,000 distinct CDR3 sequences, around 15% of them singletons. Sequences were obtained from PBMCs. Receptors were obtained from a female donor with HTLV-1-associated myelopathy (HAM/TSP).

A word on this clonotype: Relative to the germline gene, one junction end is altered; a read error may explain this. The chain is built from TRBV20-1 and TRBJ2-2; possible D gene TRBD2, 6 bases. CDR3 length equals 12 residues. Germline V gene lookup returns CDR1 DFQATT and CDR2 SNEGSKA (reference sequence). CDR3 nucleotide sequence: TGCAGTGCTAGGTGTAACACCCGGGAGCGGTTTTTT. This codes for CSARCNTRERFF.

This clonotype was counted ten times or more. The V and J genes are TRBV12-3 or TRBV12-4 and TRBJ1-3; 10 nucleotides agree with TRBD1. V lost 3 bases and J lost 4; bases outside the gene matches: 0. The CDR3 is 14 residues long. CDR3 loop: CASSLTGGGNTIYF. In DNA form, the CDR3 reads TGTGCCAGCAGTTTGACAGGGGGCGGAAACACCATATATTTT.

This clonotype was counted ten times or more. The rearrangement links TRBV7-2 to TRBJ2-7, with 7 bases aligning to TRBD2. Germline V gives CDR1 SGHTA, CDR2 FQGNSA. The CDR3 has 14 residues. V shed 1 base and J 2 bases; nucleotides not matched to a gene: 2. The DNA for the CDR3 is TGTGCCAGCAGCTTAGTAAGCGGGACCTACGAGCAGTACTTC. Its protein product is CASSLVSGTYEQYF.

By share, this clonotype counts as medium-sized. CDR3 DNA sequence: TGCAGTGCTAGTTCTGAAGTTGGTGAGCAGTTCTTC. It encodes CSASSEVGEQFF. The V and J genes are TRBV20-1 and TRBJ2-1; no reliable D call. The V and J ends lost 3 bases and 9 bases respectively, with 12 bases between them. The CDR3 is made up of 12 amino acids. Germline CDR1 DFQATT, CDR2 SNEGSKA (reference sequence).

The CDR3 DNA follows: TGTGCCAGCAGCTTCGGACAGGGCGGCGAAAAACTGTTTTTT. This encodes CASSFGQGGEKLFF. J is TRBJ1-4 and V is TRBV7-2; TRBD1 matches 8 bases. Per germline, CDR1 SGHTA and CDR2 FQGNSA. Trimming cost V 3 bases and J 8 bases; bases outside gene matches: 5. This CDR3 has 14 amino acids.

This clonotype came up many times. The chain joins TRBV5-1 to TRBJ2-3; weak D call: TRBD2 (6 bases). The CDR3 is 21 residues long. V lost 2 bases and J 3 bases, leaving 31 bases between the germline ends. The germline V gene encodes CDR1 SGHRS and CDR2 YFSETQ. CDR3 sequence reads: CASSLPIRLVGSSRATDTQYF. CDR3 sequence (DNA): TGCGCCAGCAGCTTACCAATTAGACTAGTGGGTTCATCAAGGGCTACAGATACGCAGTATTTT.

There are many counts of this clonotype. This chain joins TRBV5-6 and TRBJ2-6; no clear D. This CDR3 has 15 amino acids. V lost 4 bases, J lost 0 bases, and 8 bases lay in between. Germline V gene lookup returns CDR1 SGHDT and CDR2 YYEEEE. As DNA, the CDR3 is TGTGCCAGCAGCCATCTCGACTCTGGGGCCAACGTCCTGACTTTC. Encoded protein: CASSHLDSGANVLTF. Full variable domain (rest looked up from reference TRBV5-6 and TRBJ2-6): DAGVTQSPTHLIKTRGQQVTLRCSPKSGHDTVSWYQQALGQGPQFIFQYYEEEERQRGNFPDRFSGHQFPNYSSELNVNALLLGDSALYLCASSHLDSGANVLTFGAGSRLTVL.

This clonotype appeared many times. The V and J genes are TRBV29-1 and TRBJ2-3, with D unclear. Germline CDR1 SQVTM, CDR2 ANQGSEA. The CDR3 runs to 14 residues. V lost 4 bases and J 0 bases, leaving 11 bases between the germline ends. CDR3 sequence (DNA): TGCAGCGTTGGAACCCGACCTAGCACAGATACGCAGTATTTT. Translation: CSVGTRPSTDTQYF.

Many counts were recorded for this clonotype. The chain employs TRBV20-1 and TRBJ2-7; no firm D call. Germline CDR1 is DFQATT and CDR2 is SNEGSKA (reference sequence). V was cut by 6 bases and J by 3 bases, with 15 bases left in between. The CDR3 is 13 amino acids. The CDR3 DNA reads as TGCAGTGCGGCCGTCGCCGGCCTCTACGAGCAGTACTTC. Protein sequence: CSAAVAGLYEQYF.

In the case of this clonotype: A much larger clonotype is one base distant, so this may be a read error. The rearrangement links TRBV7-3 to TRBJ2-1; perhaps TRBD2 as D (5 bases). This CDR3 region has 14 residues. Per germline, CDR1 SGHTA and CDR2 FQGTGA. CDR3 coding DNA: TGTACCAGCAGCTCCCAGACTACCTCCGATGAGCAGTTCTTC. Its protein product is CTSSSQTTSDEQFF.

This clonotype was counted many times. The chain carries TRBV4-1 and TRBJ2-7, with D tentatively TRBD1 or TRBD2 (7 bases each). Per germline, CDR1 MGHRA and CDR2 YSYEKL. V dropped 0 bases and J dropped 4 bases, with 16 bases sitting between them. The CDR3 runs 16 residues. This CDR3 is CASSQDGRGLRYEQYF. The CDR3, as DNA: TGCGCCAGCAGCCAAGATGGGAGGGGGCTTCGTTACGAGCAGTACTTC.

This clonotype ranks as medium-sized (0.01 to 0.1%). This rearrangement joins TRBV4-1 to TRBJ1-2; 7 bases are shared with TRBD1. Germline CDR1 MGHRA, CDR2 YSYEKL. This CDR3 is 14 amino acids long. J was trimmed by 8 bases and V by 3 bases; bases with no gene match: 9. CDR3 sequence: CASSHGTGAEGYTF. CDR3 sequence (DNA): TGCGCCAGCAGCCACGGAACAGGGGCGGAAGGCTACACCTTC.

This clonotype was recorded at least ten times. The rearrangement links TRBV25-1 to TRBJ2-1; no reliable D call. The germline V gene encodes CDR1 MGHDK and CDR2 SYGVNS. The V end lost 3 bases, the J end lost 4 bases, and 7 bases lay between the germline ends. The CDR3 has 13 amino acids. The CDR3 coding sequence is TGTGCCAGCAGTGAGGCTCTTTACAATGAGCAGTTCTTC. Protein sequence: CASSEALYNEQFF.

At least ten counts were recorded for this clonotype. This sequence joins TRBV20-1 and TRBJ2-2, with D maybe TRBD2 (5 bases). The ends were cut back, 0 bases at V and 1 base at J, with 15 bases in the middle. This CDR3 comprises 17 residues. Germline CDR1 reads DFQATT; CDR2 reads SNEGSKA (reference sequence). CDR3 sequence: CSARESGGSLNTGELFF. The CDR3, as DNA: TGCAGTGCTAGAGAATCGGGCGGGTCACTGAACACCGGGGAGCTGTTTTTT.

This clonotype is judged medium-sized. J is TRBJ1-2 and V is TRBV29-1; no firm D call. Trimming removed 0 bases from V and 4 bases from J, with 6 bases in between. Per the germline V gene, CDR1 is SQVTM and CDR2 is ANQGSEA. The CDR3 is 12 residues long. The CDR3 nucleotides are TGCAGCGTTGAAGAGGCCAGCTATGGCTACACCTTC. It is translated as CSVEEASYGYTF.